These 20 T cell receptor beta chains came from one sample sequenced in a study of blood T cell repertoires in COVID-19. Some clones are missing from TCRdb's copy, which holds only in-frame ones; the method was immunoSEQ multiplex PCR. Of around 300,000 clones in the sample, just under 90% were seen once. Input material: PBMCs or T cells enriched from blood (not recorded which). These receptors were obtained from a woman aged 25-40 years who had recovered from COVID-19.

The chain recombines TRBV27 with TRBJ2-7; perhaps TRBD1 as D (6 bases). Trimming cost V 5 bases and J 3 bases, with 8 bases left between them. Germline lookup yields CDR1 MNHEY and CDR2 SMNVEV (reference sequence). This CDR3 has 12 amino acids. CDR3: CASSMTGYEQYF. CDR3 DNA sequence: TGTGCCAGCAGTATGACAGGCTACGAGCAGTACTTC.

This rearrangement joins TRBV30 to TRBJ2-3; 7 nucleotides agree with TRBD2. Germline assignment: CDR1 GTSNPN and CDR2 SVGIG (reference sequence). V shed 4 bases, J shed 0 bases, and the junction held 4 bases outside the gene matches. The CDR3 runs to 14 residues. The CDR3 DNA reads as TGTGCCTGGAAGCCGGGACTAAGCACAGATACGCAGTATTTT. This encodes CAWKPGLSTDTQYF. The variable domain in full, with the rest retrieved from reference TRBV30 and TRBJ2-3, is SQTIHQWPATLVQPVGSPLSLECTVEGTSNPNLYWYRQAAGRGLQLLFYSVGIGQISSEVPQNLSASRPQDRQFILSSKKLLLSDSGFYLCAWKPGLSTDTQYFGPGTRLTVL.

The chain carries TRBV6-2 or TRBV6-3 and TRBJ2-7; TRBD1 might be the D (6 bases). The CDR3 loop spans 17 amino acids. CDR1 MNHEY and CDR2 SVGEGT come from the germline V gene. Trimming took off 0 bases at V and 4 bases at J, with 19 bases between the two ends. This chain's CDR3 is CASSYSRVRQGFYEQYF. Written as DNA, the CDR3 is TGTGCCAGCAGTTACTCGCGCGTTCGGCAGGGGTTTTACGAGCAGTACTTC.

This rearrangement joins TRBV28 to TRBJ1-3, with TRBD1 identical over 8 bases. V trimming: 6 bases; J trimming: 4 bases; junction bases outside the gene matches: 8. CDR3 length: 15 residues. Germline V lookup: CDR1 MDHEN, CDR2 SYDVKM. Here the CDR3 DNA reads TGTGCCAGCAGCCTTCAGGGGGCGCAAGGAAACACCATATATTTT. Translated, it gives CASSLQGAQGNTIYF.

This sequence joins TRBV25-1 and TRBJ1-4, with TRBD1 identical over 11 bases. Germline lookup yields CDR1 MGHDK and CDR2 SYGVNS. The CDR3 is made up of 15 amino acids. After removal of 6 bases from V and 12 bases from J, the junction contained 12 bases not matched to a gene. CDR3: CASSRMGQGGRELFF. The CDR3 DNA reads TGTGCCAGCAGCCGTATGGGACAGGGGGGACGTGAACTGTTTTTT.

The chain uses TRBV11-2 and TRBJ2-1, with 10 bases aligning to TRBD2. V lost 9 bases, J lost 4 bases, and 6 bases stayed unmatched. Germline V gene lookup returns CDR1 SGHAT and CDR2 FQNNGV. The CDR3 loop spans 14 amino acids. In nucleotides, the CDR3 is TGTGCCAGTCACCGGACTAGCGGTTACAATGAGCAGTTCTTC. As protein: CASHRTSGYNEQFF.

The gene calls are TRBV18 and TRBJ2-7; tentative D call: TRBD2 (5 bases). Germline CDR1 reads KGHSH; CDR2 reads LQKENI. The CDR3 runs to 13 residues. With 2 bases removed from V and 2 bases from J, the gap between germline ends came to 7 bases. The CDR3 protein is CASSPGSPYEQYF. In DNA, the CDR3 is TGTGCCAGCTCACCAGGGAGTCCCTACGAGCAGTACTTC.

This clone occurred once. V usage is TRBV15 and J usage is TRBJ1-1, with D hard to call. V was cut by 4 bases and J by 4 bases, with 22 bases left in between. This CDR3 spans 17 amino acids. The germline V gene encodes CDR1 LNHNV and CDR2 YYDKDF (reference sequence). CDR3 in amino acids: CATSTFAPGRVGTEAFF. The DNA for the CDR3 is TGTGCCACCAGCACCTTCGCCCCCGGCCGGGTAGGCACTGAAGCTTTCTTT. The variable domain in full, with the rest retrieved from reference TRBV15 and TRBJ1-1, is DAMVIQNPRYQVTQFGKPVTLSCSQTLNHNVMYWYQQKSSQAPKLLFHYYDKDFNNEADTPDNFQSRRPNTSFCFLDIRSPGLGDTAMYLCATSTFAPGRVGTEAFFGQGTRLTVV.

CDR3 bases: TGTGCCAGCTCACCACGTAGTCCTTTCACAGATACGCAGTATTTT. It yields the protein CASSPRSPFTDTQYF. The chain carries TRBV18 and TRBJ2-3, with D uncertain. The CDR3 consists of 15 residues. In germline, CDR1 is KGHSH, CDR2 LQKENI. Trimming pared 1 base from V and 2 bases from J, leaving 10 bases between.

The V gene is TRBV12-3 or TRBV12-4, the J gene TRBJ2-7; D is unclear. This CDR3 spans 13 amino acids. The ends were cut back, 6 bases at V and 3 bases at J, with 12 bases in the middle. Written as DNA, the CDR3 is TGTGCCAGCAGGCGAACTAACGACTACGAGCAGTACTTC. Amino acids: CASRRTNDYEQYF.

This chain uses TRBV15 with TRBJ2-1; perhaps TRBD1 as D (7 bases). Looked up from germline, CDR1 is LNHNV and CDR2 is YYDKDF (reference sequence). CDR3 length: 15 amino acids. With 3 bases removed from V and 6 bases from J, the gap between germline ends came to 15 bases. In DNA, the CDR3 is TGTGCCACCAGCAGGCGGGGAGACAGGGTCAATGAGCAGTTCTTC. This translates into CATSRRGDRVNEQFF.

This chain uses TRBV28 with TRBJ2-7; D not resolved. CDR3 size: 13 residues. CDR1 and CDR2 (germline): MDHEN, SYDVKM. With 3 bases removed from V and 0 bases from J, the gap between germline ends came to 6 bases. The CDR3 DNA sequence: TGTGCCAGCAGTTTCGACTTCTCCTACGAGCAGTACTTC. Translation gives CASSFDFSYEQYF.

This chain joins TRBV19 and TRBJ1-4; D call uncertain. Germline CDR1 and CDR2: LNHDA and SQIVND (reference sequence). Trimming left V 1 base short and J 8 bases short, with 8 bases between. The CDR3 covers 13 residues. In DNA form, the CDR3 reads TGTGCCAGTAGTATAGCGCTCCGGGAAAAACTGTTTTTT. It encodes CASSIALREKLFF.

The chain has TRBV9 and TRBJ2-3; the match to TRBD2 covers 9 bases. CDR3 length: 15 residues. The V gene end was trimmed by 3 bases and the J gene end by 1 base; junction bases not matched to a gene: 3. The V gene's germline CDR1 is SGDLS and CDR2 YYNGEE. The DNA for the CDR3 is TGTGCCAGCAGCGACCGGACTAGCGGCACAGATACGCAGTATTTT. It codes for CASSDRTSGTDTQYF. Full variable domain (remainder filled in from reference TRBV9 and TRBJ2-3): DSGVTQTPKHLITATGQRVTLRCSPRSGDLSVYWYQQSLDQGLQFLIQYYNGEERAKGNILERFSAQQFPDLHSELNLSSLELGDSALYFCASSDRTSGTDTQYFGPGTRLTVL.

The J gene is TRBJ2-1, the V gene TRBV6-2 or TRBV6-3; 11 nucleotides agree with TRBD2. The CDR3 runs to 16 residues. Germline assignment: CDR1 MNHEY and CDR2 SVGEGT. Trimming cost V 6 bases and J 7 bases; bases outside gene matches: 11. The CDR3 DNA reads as TGTGCCAGCAGCCCCTCACTAGCGGGAGTGAGTAATGAGCAGTTCTTC. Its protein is CASSPSLAGVSNEQFF.

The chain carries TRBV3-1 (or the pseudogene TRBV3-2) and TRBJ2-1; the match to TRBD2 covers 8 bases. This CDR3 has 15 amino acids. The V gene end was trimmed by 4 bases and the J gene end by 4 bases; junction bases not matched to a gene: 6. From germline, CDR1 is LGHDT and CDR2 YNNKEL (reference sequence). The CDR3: CASSLIAGSYNEQFF. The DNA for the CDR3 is TGTGCCAGCAGCCTAATAGCGGGATCGTACAATGAGCAGTTCTTC.

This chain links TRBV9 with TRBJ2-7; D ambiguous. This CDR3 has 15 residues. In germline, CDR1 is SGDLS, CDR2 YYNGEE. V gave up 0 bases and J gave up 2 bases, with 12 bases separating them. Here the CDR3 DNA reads TGTGCCAGCAGCGTAGGTATCACAAGTACCTACGAGCAGTACTTC. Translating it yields CASSVGITSTYEQYF. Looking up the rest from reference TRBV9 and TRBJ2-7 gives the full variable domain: DSGVTQTPKHLITATGQRVTLRCSPRSGDLSVYWYQQSLDQGLQFLIQYYNGEERAKGNILERFSAQQFPDLHSELNLSSLELGDSALYFCASSVGITSTYEQYFGPGTRLTVT.

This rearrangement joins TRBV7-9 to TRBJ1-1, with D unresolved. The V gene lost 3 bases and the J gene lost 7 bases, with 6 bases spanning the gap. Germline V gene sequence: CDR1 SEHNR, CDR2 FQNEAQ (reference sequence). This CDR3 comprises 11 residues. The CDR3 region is CASSLYSEAFF. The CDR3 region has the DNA TGTGCCAGCAGCTTGTACAGTGAAGCTTTCTTT.

The CDR3 reads CATSRRSGANVLTF. CDR3 nucleotides: TGTGCCACCAGCAGACGCTCTGGGGCCAACGTCCTGACTTTC. V and J are TRBV15 and TRBJ2-6; unclear D gene. The ends were cut back, 2 bases at V and 0 bases at J, with 2 bases in the middle. The CDR3 totals 14 residues. Germline lookup yields CDR1 LNHNV and CDR2 YYDKDF (reference sequence).

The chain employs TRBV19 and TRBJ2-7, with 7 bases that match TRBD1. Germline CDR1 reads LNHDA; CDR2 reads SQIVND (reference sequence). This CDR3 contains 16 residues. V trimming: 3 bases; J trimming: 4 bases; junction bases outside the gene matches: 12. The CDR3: CASSIRDRDSLYEQYF. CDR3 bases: TGTGCCAGTAGTATCAGGGACCGGGACAGTTTGTACGAGCAGTACTTC.